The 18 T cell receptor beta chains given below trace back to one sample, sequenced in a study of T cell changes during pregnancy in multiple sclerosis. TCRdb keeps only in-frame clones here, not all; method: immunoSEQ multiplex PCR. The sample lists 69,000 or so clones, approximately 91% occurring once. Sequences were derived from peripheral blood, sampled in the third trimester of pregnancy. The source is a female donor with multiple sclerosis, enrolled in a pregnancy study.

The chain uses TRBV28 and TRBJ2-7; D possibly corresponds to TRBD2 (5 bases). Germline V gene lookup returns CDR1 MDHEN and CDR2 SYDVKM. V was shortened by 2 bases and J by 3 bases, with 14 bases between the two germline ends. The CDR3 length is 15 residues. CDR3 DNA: TGTGCCAGCAGTTTAGTGGGAGTGGGGAACTACGAGCAGTACTTC. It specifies CASSLVGVGNYEQYF.

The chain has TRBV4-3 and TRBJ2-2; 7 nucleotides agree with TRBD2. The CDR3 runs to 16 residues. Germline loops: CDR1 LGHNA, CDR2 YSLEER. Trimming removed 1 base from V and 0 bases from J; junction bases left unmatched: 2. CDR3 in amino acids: CASSQGSGTNTGELFF. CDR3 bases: TGCGCCAGCAGCCAAGGGAGCGGGACGAACACCGGGGAGCTGTTTTTT.

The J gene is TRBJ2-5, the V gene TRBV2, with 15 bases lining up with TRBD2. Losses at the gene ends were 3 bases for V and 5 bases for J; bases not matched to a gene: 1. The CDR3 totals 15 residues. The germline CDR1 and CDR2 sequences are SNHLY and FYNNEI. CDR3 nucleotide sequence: TGTGCCAGCAGTGACGGACTAGCGGGGGGGGAGACCCAGTACTTC. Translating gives CASSDGLAGGETQYF.

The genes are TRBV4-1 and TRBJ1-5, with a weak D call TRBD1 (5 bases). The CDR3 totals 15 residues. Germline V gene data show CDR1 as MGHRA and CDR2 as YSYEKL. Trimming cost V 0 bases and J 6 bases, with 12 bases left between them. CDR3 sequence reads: CASSQDVQDSQPQHF. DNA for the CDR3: TGCGCCAGCAGCCAAGACGTACAGGATAGTCAGCCCCAGCATTTT.

The CDR3, as DNA: TGCGCCAGCACACGTTGGGGCAGCGATGAAAAACTGTTTTTT. This sequence encodes CASTRWGSDEKLFF. The J gene is TRBJ1-4, the V gene TRBV5-1, with a possible D match to TRBD1 (5 bases). The length of the CDR3 is 14 residues. V lost 6 bases and J 6 bases, leaving 15 bases between the germline ends. In germline, CDR1 is SGHRS, CDR2 YFSETQ.

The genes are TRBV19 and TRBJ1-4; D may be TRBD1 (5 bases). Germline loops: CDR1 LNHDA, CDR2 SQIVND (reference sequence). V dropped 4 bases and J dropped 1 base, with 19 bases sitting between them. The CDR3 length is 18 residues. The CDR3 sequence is CASSNPTGGERTNEKLFF. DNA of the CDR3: TGTGCCAGTAGTAACCCAACCGGGGGGGAGCGAACTAATGAAAAACTGTTTTTT.

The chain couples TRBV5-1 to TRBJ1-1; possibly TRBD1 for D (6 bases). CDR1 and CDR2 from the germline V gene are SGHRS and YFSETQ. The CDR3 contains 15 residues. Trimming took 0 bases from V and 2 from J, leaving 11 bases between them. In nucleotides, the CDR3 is TGCGCCAGCAGCTTGGCCGGACAGTACAACACTGAAGCTTTCTTT. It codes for CASSLAGQYNTEAFF.

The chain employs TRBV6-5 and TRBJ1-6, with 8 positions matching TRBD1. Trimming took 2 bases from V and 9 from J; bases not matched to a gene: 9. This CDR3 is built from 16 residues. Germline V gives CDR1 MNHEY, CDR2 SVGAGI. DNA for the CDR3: TGTGCCAGCAGTTACCTTAGACAGGGGATCGGTTCACCCCTCCACTTT. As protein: CASSYLRQGIGSPLHF.

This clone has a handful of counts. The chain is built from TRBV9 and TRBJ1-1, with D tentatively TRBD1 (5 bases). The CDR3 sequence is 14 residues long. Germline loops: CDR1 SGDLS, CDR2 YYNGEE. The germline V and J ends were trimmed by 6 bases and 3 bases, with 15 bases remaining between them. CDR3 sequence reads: CASIQGMGYTEAFF. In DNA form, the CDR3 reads TGTGCCAGCATCCAGGGTATGGGGTACACTGAAGCTTTCTTT.

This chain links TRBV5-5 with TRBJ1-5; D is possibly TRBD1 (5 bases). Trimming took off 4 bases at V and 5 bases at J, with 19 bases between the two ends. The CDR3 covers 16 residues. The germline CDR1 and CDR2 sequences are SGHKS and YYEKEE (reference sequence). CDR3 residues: CASSNRAGGVDQPQHF. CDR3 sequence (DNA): TGTGCCAGCAGCAACCGAGCTGGGGGGGTGGATCAGCCCCAGCATTTT.

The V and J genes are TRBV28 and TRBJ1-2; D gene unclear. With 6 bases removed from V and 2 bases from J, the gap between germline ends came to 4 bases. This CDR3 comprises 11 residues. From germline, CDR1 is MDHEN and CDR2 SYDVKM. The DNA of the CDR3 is TGTGCCAGCAGACTAAACTATGGCTACACCTTC. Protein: CASRLNYGYTF.

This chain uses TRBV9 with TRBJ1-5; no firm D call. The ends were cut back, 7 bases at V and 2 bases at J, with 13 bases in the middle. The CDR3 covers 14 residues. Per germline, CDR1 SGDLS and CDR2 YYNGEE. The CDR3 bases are TGTGCCAGCGGGGAGGGTGATGGCAATCAGCCCCAGCATTTT. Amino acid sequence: CASGEGDGNQPQHF.

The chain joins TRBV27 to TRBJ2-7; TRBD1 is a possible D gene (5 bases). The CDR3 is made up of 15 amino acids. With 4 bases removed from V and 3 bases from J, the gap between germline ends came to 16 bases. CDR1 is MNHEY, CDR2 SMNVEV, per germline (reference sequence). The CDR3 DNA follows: TGTGCCAGCAGTTCCCCCCGCGGACACGACTACGAGCAGTACTTC. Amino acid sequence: CASSSPRGHDYEQYF.

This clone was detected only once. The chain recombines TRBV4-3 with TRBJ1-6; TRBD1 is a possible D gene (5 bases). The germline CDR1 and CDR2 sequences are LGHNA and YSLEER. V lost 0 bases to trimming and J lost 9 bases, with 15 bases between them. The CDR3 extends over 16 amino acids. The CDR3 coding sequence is TGCGCCAGCAGCCAAGACCCGGACCGGGGGATTTCACCCCTCCACTTT. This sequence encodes CASSQDPDRGISPLHF.

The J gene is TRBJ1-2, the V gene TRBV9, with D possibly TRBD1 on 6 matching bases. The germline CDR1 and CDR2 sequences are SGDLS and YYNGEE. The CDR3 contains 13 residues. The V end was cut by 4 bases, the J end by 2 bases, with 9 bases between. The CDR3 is CASSPDRNYGYTF. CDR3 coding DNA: TGTGCCAGCAGCCCCGACAGGAACTATGGCTACACCTTC.

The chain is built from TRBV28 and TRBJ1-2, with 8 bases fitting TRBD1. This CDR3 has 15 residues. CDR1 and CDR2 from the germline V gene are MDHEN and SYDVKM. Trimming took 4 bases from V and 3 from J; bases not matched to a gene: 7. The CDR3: CASSSPGGAYYGYTF. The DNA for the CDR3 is TGTGCCAGCAGTTCTCCAGGGGGCGCCTACTATGGCTACACCTTC.

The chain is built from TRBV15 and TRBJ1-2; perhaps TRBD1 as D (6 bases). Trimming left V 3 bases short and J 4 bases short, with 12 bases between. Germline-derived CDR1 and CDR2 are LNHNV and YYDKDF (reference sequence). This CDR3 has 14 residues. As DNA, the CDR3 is TGTGCCACCAGCAGCGCGGACAGAATCTATGGCTACACCTTC. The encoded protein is CATSSADRIYGYTF.

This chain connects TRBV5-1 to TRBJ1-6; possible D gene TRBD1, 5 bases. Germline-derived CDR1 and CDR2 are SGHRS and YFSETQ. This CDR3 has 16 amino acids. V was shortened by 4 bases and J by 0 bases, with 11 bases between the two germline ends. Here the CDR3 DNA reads TGCGCCAGCAGCCGGGACGGGAGCTCCTATAATTCACCCCTCCACTTT. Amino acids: CASSRDGSSYNSPLHF.